One and the same sample provided the 8 T cell receptor beta chains below, sequenced in a study of technical replicates of blood from a few donors (dated 2017 in TCRdb). Libraries were made using the immunoSEQ multiplex PCR assay. TCRdb holds this immuneACCESS table with in-frame rearrangements only. Some clones are missing; in checked studies, unresolved V genes explain under half, and the rest has no known cause. This sample holds 9,000 to 15,000 clones; over 85% were observed only once. More than 9% of the sample lies in the top ten. Input material: PBMCs. These receptors were taken from a human donor in good health.

The V and J genes are TRBV5-6 and TRBJ2-1, with 9 bases identical to TRBD2. The germline V gene has CDR1 SGHDT and CDR2 YYEEEE. The J segment lost 3 bases and the V segment lost 0 bases, leaving 1 base of the junction unmatched. The CDR3 is 15 residues long. The CDR3 here is CASSLGLAVYNEQFF. DNA for the CDR3: TGTGCCAGCAGCTTGGGACTAGCGGTCTACAATGAGCAGTTCTTC.

The J gene is TRBJ2-7, the V gene TRBV18; D is possibly TRBD2 (5 bases). V lost 0 bases, J lost 11 bases, and 23 bases lay in between. The CDR3 runs 16 residues. CDR1 and CDR2 (germline): KGHSH, LQKENI. CDR3 sequence (DNA): TGTGCCAGCTCACCACCTTCGGACGGAGGATCTACGACGAAGTACTTC. Encoded protein: CASSPPSDGGSTTKYF.

The chain carries TRBV11-2 and TRBJ2-3; a possible D gene is TRBD2 (6 bases). The CDR3 length is 13 residues. Germline V CDR1 and CDR2: SGHAT, FQNNGV. The V gene lost 0 bases and the J gene lost 10 bases, with 11 bases spanning the gap. This CDR3 reads CASSLDGSRAQYF. The CDR3 nucleotides are TGTGCCAGCAGCTTAGACGGGAGTAGAGCGCAGTATTTT.

The table lists this clone with a few counts. The chain combines TRBV2 with TRBJ2-1; D gene ambiguous. The CDR3 is 12 amino acids. V lost 3 bases to trimming and J lost 9 bases, with 9 bases between them. Germline CDR1 SNHLY, CDR2 FYNNEI. CDR3: CASSEGFVEQFF. CDR3 nucleotide sequence: TGTGCCAGCAGTGAGGGCTTCGTTGAGCAGTTCTTC.

V usage is TRBV5-6 and J usage is TRBJ2-1, with 7 bases matching TRBD1. V was pared by 4 bases and J by 3 bases, with 10 bases of the junction left unmatched. This CDR3 has 16 residues. Germline V gene lookup returns CDR1 SGHDT and CDR2 YYEEEE. The CDR3 nucleotides read TGTGCCAGCAGCCCACTTAGAGCAGGGGGCTACAATGAGCAGTTCTTC. It encodes CASSPLRAGGYNEQFF.

The chain carries TRBV2 and TRBJ2-6, with 9 bases lining up with TRBD1. The length of the CDR3 is 19 residues. Per the germline V gene, CDR1 is SNHLY and CDR2 is FYNNEI. The ends lost 6 bases at V and 0 bases at J; junction bases unmatched: 12. The CDR3 nucleotides read TGTGCCAGCAGCGAAACAAGGACAGGGGCGAGCTCTGGGGCCAACGTCCTGACTTTC. This encodes CASSETRTGASSGANVLTF.

The chain couples TRBV6-1 to TRBJ1-2; D remains unclear. Per the germline V gene, CDR1 is MNHNS and CDR2 is SASEGT. There are 13 residues in the CDR3. Between the trimmed V and J ends, which lost 7 bases and 2 bases, there was a span of 11 bases. CDR3 sequence: CASNRDTNYGYTF. In nucleotides, the CDR3 is TGTGCCAGCAATCGAGACACGAACTATGGCTACACCTTC.

The sample holds one count of this clone. The V call is TRBV5-1, the J call TRBJ2-1; D is possibly TRBD2 (5 bases). In germline, CDR1 is SGHRS, CDR2 YFSETQ. The V end lost 1 base, the J end lost 0 bases, and 8 bases lay between the germline ends. CDR3 length: 15 residues. CDR3 sequence (DNA): TGCGCCAGCAGCTTGTCGGGGAGCTCCTACAATGAGCAGTTCTTC. Amino acids: CASSLSGSSYNEQFF. The entire variable domain, with the rest obtained from reference TRBV5-1 and TRBJ2-1, is as follows: KAGVTQTPRYLIKTRGQQVTLSCSPISGHRSVSWYQQTPGQGLQFLFEYFSETQRNKGNFPGRFSGRQFSNSRSEMNVSTLELGDSALYLCASSLSGSSYNEQFFGPGTRLTVL.